Following are 25 T cell receptor beta chains from one sample sequenced in a study of neoadjuvant anti-PD-1 for oral cavity cancer. TCRdb's table, derived via immunoSEQ multiplex PCR, lists solely in-frame clones and lacks some. The table shows more than 6,000 clones, with nearly 45% occurring only once. The material was tumor tissue, obtained before nivolumab (anti-PD-1) treatment. These receptors all stem from a person between 35 and 79 years old with oral cavity squamous cell carcinoma.

The J gene is TRBJ1-4, the V gene TRBV7-2; D uncertain. The V and J ends lost 7 bases and 2 bases respectively, with 14 bases between them. The germline V gene encodes CDR1 SGHTA and CDR2 FQGNSA. The length of the CDR3 is 15 residues. CDR3 protein: CASTLTRRTNEKLFF. The CDR3 region has the DNA TGTGCCAGCACCCTAACGAGGAGGACTAATGAAAAACTGTTTTTT.

This clone turned up a few times. The V call is TRBV9, the J call TRBJ1-1; 8 bases are shared with TRBD1. V lost 0 bases to trimming and J lost 5 bases; unmatched junction nucleotides: 6. CDR1 SGDLS and CDR2 YYNGEE come from the germline V gene. The CDR3 totals 15 residues. The CDR3 loop is CASSVASDRETEAFF. In nucleotides, the CDR3 is TGTGCCAGCAGCGTAGCGTCGGACAGGGAAACTGAAGCTTTCTTT.

This chain joins TRBV27 and TRBJ1-6; D ambiguous. The CDR3 has 13 amino acids. Germline lookup yields CDR1 MNHEY and CDR2 SMNVEV (reference sequence). Trimming took 6 bases from V and 5 from J, leaving 8 bases between them. CDR3 nucleotides: TGTGCCAGCAGCCCTGAACATAATTCACCCCTCCACTTT. It yields the protein CASSPEHNSPLHF.

The chain has TRBV30 and TRBJ2-5; D might be TRBD2 (7 bases). The CDR3 totals 15 residues. Germline CDR1 reads GTSNPN; CDR2 reads SVGIG (reference sequence). V lost 3 bases and J 4 bases, leaving 18 bases between the germline ends. The CDR3 region is CAWSFLGGGRETQYF. In DNA form, the CDR3 reads TGTGCCTGGAGCTTTCTGGGGGGGGGCAGAGAGACCCAGTACTTC.

The rearrangement uses TRBV13 and TRBJ1-2, with D possibly TRBD1 on 5 matching bases. Germline V gives CDR1 PRHDT, CDR2 FYEKMQ (reference sequence). This CDR3 has 14 residues. Trimming took 6 bases from V and 6 from J, leaving 17 bases between them. The CDR3 reads CASSEWAGRDGYTF. CDR3 sequence (DNA): TGTGCCAGCAGTGAATGGGCAGGGAGAGATGGCTACACCTTC.

This chain links TRBV7-2 with TRBJ2-3, with 7 bases fitting TRBD1. The V and J ends lost 1 base and 6 bases, in that order; junction bases with no gene match: 7. Germline CDR1 reads SGHTA; CDR2 reads FQGNSA. This CDR3 has 15 amino acids. CDR3 sequence reads: CASSLVAGGRDTQYF. CDR3 DNA: TGTGCCAGCAGCTTAGTGGCAGGGGGAAGGGATACGCAGTATTTT. Based on the CDR3 plus reference TRBV7-2 and TRBJ2-3, the full variable domain is GAGVSQSPSNKVTEKGKDVELRCDPISGHTALYWYRQSLGQGLEFLIYFQGNSAPDKSGLPSDRFSAERTGGSVSTLTIQRTQQEDSAVYLCASSLVAGGRDTQYFGPGTRLTVL.

The chain is built from TRBV7-2 and TRBJ1-2; 7 bases are shared with TRBD1. This CDR3 region has 15 residues. The V segment lost 3 bases and the J segment 8 bases; nucleotides outside the gene matches: 12. Looked up from germline, CDR1 is SGHTA and CDR2 is FQGNSA. The CDR3 spells CASSFYGQAERGYTF. CDR3 in DNA: TGTGCCAGCAGCTTTTACGGACAGGCCGAGAGAGGCTACACCTTC.

The genes are TRBV5-4 and TRBJ1-1; 9 bases are shared with TRBD1. Germline V gene data show CDR1 as SGHNT and CDR2 as YYREEE (reference sequence). With V trimmed by 4 bases and J by 1 base, 5 bases remained unmatched. CDR3 length: 15 amino acids. CDR3: CASSRDRERNTEAFF. DNA for the CDR3: TGTGCCAGCAGCCGGGACAGGGAGAGGAACACTGAAGCTTTCTTT.

J is TRBJ1-2 and V is TRBV19; D is perhaps TRBD1 (6 bases). Trimming left V 3 bases short and J 6 bases short, with 11 bases between. Looked up from germline, CDR1 is LNHDA and CDR2 is SQIVND (reference sequence). The CDR3 covers 13 residues. The CDR3 DNA sequence: TGTGCCAGTAGTATGGCGGGGGGCAATGGCTACACCTTC. This codes for CASSMAGGNGYTF.

The rearrangement uses TRBV10-3 and TRBJ1-3; D is undetermined. Trimming stripped 7 bases from V and 1 base from J, with 14 bases between. Germline CDR1 ENHRY, CDR2 SYGVKD. The CDR3 covers 15 residues. This CDR3 is CAITSGAGSGNTIYF. The CDR3 DNA is TGTGCCATCACCAGCGGTGCGGGATCTGGAAACACCATATATTTT.

This clone has only one observation. The rearrangement joins TRBV5-1 to TRBJ2-3, with 9 bases identical to TRBD2. The CDR3 has 15 amino acids. Germline CDR1 reads SGHRS; CDR2 reads YFSETQ. V lost 2 bases to trimming and J lost 0 bases; unmatched junction nucleotides: 1. The CDR3 bases are TGCGCCAGCAGCTTTAGCGGGGGCAGCACAGATACGCAGTATTTT. Translated: CASSFSGGSTDTQYF. The full variable domain, in which reference TRBV5-1 and TRBJ2-3 provide the parts outside the CDR3, is KAGVTQTPRYLIKTRGQQVTLSCSPISGHRSVSWYQQTPGQGLQFLFEYFSETQRNKGNFPGRFSGRQFSNSRSEMNVSTLELGDSALYLCASSFSGGSTDTQYFGPGTRLTVL.

The chain combines TRBV2 with TRBJ2-5; 12 nucleotides align to TRBD2. Germline values: CDR1 SNHLY, CDR2 FYNNEI. V was clipped by 5 bases and J by 5 bases; unmatched bases: 9. CDR3 size: 16 residues. CDR3 sequence (DNA): TGTGCCAGCAGTTTAAGGACTAGCGGGGATGAGGAGACCCAGTACTTC. Amino acids: CASSLRTSGDEETQYF.

CDR3 in DNA: TGTGCCAGCAGCTTAAGACAGGGTAACACCGGGGAGCTGTTTTTT. This translates into CASSLRQGNTGELFF. The chain has TRBV7-2 and TRBJ2-2; 7 bases map to TRBD1. The CDR3 sequence is 15 residues long. The germline V gene encodes CDR1 SGHTA and CDR2 FQGNSA. The V and J ends lost 2 bases and 2 bases, in that order; junction bases with no gene match: 2.

This rearrangement joins TRBV6-5 to TRBJ1-2, with 7 bases fitting TRBD1. Germline V lookup: CDR1 MNHEY, CDR2 SVGAGI. V lost 2 bases to trimming and J lost 4 bases; unmatched junction nucleotides: 1. This CDR3 is built from 13 residues. The CDR3 sequence: CASSYRQGYGYTF. CDR3 nucleotides: TGTGCCAGCAGTTACAGACAGGGCTATGGCTACACCTTC.

V and J are TRBV29-1 and TRBJ2-7; 8 bases fit TRBD1. CDR3 length: 14 residues. V was pared by 0 bases and J by 3 bases, with 4 bases of the junction left unmatched. CDR1 and CDR2 from the germline V gene are SQVTM and ANQGSEA. The CDR3 nucleotides read TGCAGCGTTGAAGACGGGACAGGCATCTACGAGCAGTACTTC. Its translation is CSVEDGTGIYEQYF.

Only a few counts were recorded for this clone. The V and J genes are TRBV19 and TRBJ2-7, with TRBD2 identical over 9 bases. Germline V gene data show CDR1 as LNHDA and CDR2 as SQIVND (reference sequence). The CDR3 contains 15 residues. V lost 6 bases, J lost 3 bases, and 9 bases stayed unmatched. CDR3 bases: TGTGCCAGTAGCACACCGCGGGGGGGCGGCTACGAGCAGTACTTC. Protein sequence: CASSTPRGGGYEQYF. Based on the CDR3 plus reference TRBV19 and TRBJ2-7, the full variable domain is DGGITQSPKYLFRKEGQNVTLSCEQNLNHDAMYWYRQDPGQGLRLIYYSQIVNDFQKGDIAEGYSVSREKKESFPLTVTSAQKNPTAFYLCASSTPRGGGYEQYFGPGTRLTVT.

This chain links TRBV11-2 with TRBJ2-1; D may be TRBD1 (6 bases). The V gene's germline CDR1 is SGHAT and CDR2 FQNNGV. The CDR3 has 15 residues. The germline V and J ends were trimmed by 4 bases and 10 bases, with 20 bases remaining between them. In DNA, the CDR3 is TGTGCCAGCAGCTCCCAGGGGAAGGGGACGGCCGAGCAGTTCTTC. It yields the protein CASSSQGKGTAEQFF.

The chain is built from TRBV10-2 and TRBJ2-5; no clear D gene. This CDR3 has 10 amino acids. V was cut by 9 bases and J by 3 bases, with 5 bases left in between. Germline values: CDR1 WSHSY, CDR2 SAAADI. This chain's CDR3 is CAREEETQYF. The CDR3 bases are TGCGCCAGGGAAGAAGAGACCCAGTACTTC.

The chain is built from TRBV6-1 and TRBJ1-6; D remains ambiguous. Germline CDR1 reads MNHNS; CDR2 reads SASEGT. V dropped 1 base and J dropped 9 bases, with 10 bases sitting between them. This CDR3 spans 14 amino acids. The chain's CDR3 is CASSEGRLVSPLHF. CDR3 bases: TGTGCCAGCAGTGAAGGGCGGTTGGTTTCACCCCTCCACTTT.

The rearrangement uses TRBV6-1 and TRBJ1-2; D remains unclear. CDR1 MNHNS and CDR2 SASEGT come from the germline V gene. The CDR3 contains 13 residues. With 0 bases removed from V and 3 bases from J, the gap between germline ends came to 5 bases. The CDR3, as DNA: TGTGCCAGCAGTGAAGCGGGATACTATGGCTACACCTTC. Its protein product is CASSEAGYYGYTF.

This clone was picked up a small number of times. The rearrangement uses TRBV9 and TRBJ1-1; D perhaps matches TRBD1 (6 bases). The CDR3 spans 15 residues. The germline V gene has CDR1 SGDLS and CDR2 YYNGEE. The V and J ends lost 3 bases and 3 bases respectively, with 15 bases between them. DNA for the CDR3: TGTGCCAGCAGCGCCCCAGGGGAAGGGGACACTGAAGCTTTCTTT. Protein product: CASSAPGEGDTEAFF. Variable domain in full (rest from reference TRBV9 and TRBJ1-1): DSGVTQTPKHLITATGQRVTLRCSPRSGDLSVYWYQQSLDQGLQFLIQYYNGEERAKGNILERFSAQQFPDLHSELNLSSLELGDSALYFCASSAPGEGDTEAFFGQGTRLTVV.

This clone was observed a handful of times. V is TRBV18 and J is TRBJ1-6; D not resolved. Trimming left V 5 bases short and J 3 bases short, with 11 bases between. The CDR3 has 15 amino acids. Germline CDR1 and CDR2: KGHSH and LQKENI. The CDR3 region has the DNA TGTGCCAGCTCAACCGTACAGTACTATAATTCACCCCTCCACTTT. Translated, it gives CASSTVQYYNSPLHF. The entire variable domain, with the rest obtained from reference TRBV18 and TRBJ1-6, is as follows: NAGVMQNPRHLVRRRGQEARLRCSPMKGHSHVYWYRQLPEEGLKFMVYLQKENIIDESGMPKERFSAEFPKEGPSILRIQQVVRGDSAAYFCASSTVQYYNSPLHFGNGTRLTVT.

In its sample, this clone was seen a few times. This chain links TRBV28 with TRBJ1-1, with D uncertain. Per the germline V gene, CDR1 is MDHEN and CDR2 is SYDVKM. V was shortened by 8 bases and J by 1 base, with 14 bases between the two germline ends. This CDR3 is 14 amino acids long. CDR3 sequence reads: CASRSNNGNTEAFF. The CDR3, as DNA: TGTGCCAGCCGTTCCAACAACGGGAACACTGAAGCTTTCTTT.

This clone appeared a few times. This chain joins TRBV7-2 and TRBJ1-2, with 8 bases matching TRBD1. CDR1 is SGHTA, CDR2 FQGNSA, per germline. Trimming took 5 bases from V and 5 from J; bases not matched to a gene: 10. This CDR3 is 15 amino acids long. The CDR3 is CASSANSQGAYGYTF. The CDR3 DNA is TGTGCCAGCAGCGCCAATTCTCAGGGGGCGTATGGCTACACCTTC.

The chain links TRBV12-5 to TRBJ1-1; TRBD1 agrees at 8 bases. The CDR3 covers 15 residues. V was clipped by 1 base and J by 5 bases; unmatched bases: 6. Germline assignment: CDR1 LGHNT and CDR2 FRNRAP. The CDR3 sequence is CASGLAYTGGTEAFF. In DNA, the CDR3 is TGTGCTAGTGGTTTGGCATATACAGGGGGGACTGAAGCTTTCTTT.